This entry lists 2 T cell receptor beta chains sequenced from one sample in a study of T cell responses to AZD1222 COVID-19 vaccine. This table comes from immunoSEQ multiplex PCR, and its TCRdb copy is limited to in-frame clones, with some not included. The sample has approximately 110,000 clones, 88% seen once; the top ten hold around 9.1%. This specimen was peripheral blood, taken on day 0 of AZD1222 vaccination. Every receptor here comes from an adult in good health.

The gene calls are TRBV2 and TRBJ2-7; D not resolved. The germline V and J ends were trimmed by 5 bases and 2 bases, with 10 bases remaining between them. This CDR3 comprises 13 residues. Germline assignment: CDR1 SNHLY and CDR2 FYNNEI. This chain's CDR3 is CASSQGPTYEQYF. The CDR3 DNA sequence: TGTGCCAGCAGTCAAGGACCCACCTACGAGCAGTACTTC.

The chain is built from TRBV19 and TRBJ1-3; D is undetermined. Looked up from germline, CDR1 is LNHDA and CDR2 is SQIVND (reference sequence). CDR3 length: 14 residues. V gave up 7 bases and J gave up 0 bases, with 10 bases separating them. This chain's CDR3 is CASMGWSSGNTIYF. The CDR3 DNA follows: TGTGCCAGTATGGGTTGGAGCTCTGGAAACACCATATATTTT.